Listed below are T cell receptor beta chains from one sample, sequenced in a study of T cells in tuberculosis. Sequenced by immunoSEQ multiplex PCR; TCRdb stores in-frame clones only, minus some. The table records roughly 34,000 clones, approximately 96% of them present only once. Sample: PBMCs. Every receptor here comes from a donor aged 10-35 years with latent tuberculosis or without tuberculosis infection. The CDR3 runs from the conserved cysteine through the conserved F or W.

>TRBV29-1
CSVESPVRTGTYEQYF
>TRBV11-1
CASSLRGFNTEAFF
>TRBV5-1
CASSGKTGTENTGELFF
>TRBV27
CASSSVGAGGPGDTQYF
>TRBV6-6
CASSYARGQPQHF
>TRBV20-1
CSATWGREQYF
>TRBV5-1
CASSSTRGGEAFF
>TRBV2
CASRVQLQDEQYF
>TRBV5-1
CASSLLGTLTSYEQYF
>TRBV21-1
CASSKRTSGHIYNEQFF
>TRBV5-4
CASSRQGGTNEKLFF
>TRBV5-1
CASSLIAGPTDTQYF
>TRBV4-1
CASSQTGNEQFF
>TRBV7-3
CASSLGTGQNTGELFF
>TRBV4-1
CASTPGQTTGELFF
>TRBV18
CASSPWGVDTEAFF
>TRBV5-5
CASSPSSYEQYF
>TRBV5-1
CASSARSHSSGQYF
>TRBV18
CASSPSAGSYNEQFF
>TRBV11-2
CASSPRLAGGNEQYF
>TRBV29-1
CSAERGGKTDTQYF
>TRBV19
CASREGGVETQYF
>TRBV10-3
CAISEGRGYGYTF
>TRBV5-1
CASSLVGTSYGYTF